Listed here are 28 T cell receptor beta chains from one sample, sequenced in a study of shared clonotypes between healthy human individuals. Clones were read by immunoSEQ multiplex PCR, and TCRdb kept only the in-frame ones, dropping some. The sample includes about 1 million clones, around 78% of them seen just once. Material: memory CD4+ T cells from PBMCs. Regarding subset: CD45RA-negative fraction. Every receptor here comes from a man between 18 and 29 years old in good health. Some clones in this sample may be carry-over from other donors' samples.

This chain connects TRBV4-1 to TRBJ1-6, with 8 bases matching TRBD1. V was clipped by 4 bases and J by 9 bases; unmatched bases: 11. There are 16 residues in the CDR3. Germline V CDR1 and CDR2: MGHRA, YSYEKL. This CDR3 reads CASSPRTGLEGSPLHF. CDR3 DNA sequence: TGCGCCAGCAGCCCCCGGACAGGGCTTGAGGGTTCACCCCTCCACTTT.

The genes are TRBV5-4 and TRBJ2-3; D call uncertain. The CDR3 sequence is 13 residues long. Trimming took 4 bases from V and 4 from J, leaving 10 bases between them. The germline V gene encodes CDR1 SGHNT and CDR2 YYREEE (reference sequence). The CDR3 region has the DNA TGTGCCAGCAGCCAAGGAAGTGCAGATACGCAGTATTTT. Amino acids: CASSQGSADTQYF.

The V gene is TRBV5-1, the J gene TRBJ1-1; 9 bases are shared with TRBD1. J lost 1 base, V lost 2 bases, and 6 bases had no gene match. The CDR3 has 16 residues. Germline lookup yields CDR1 SGHRS and CDR2 YFSETQ. The CDR3 sequence is CASSFDRGVQNTEAFF. In nucleotides, the CDR3 is TGCGCCAGCAGCTTTGACAGGGGGGTACAGAACACTGAAGCTTTCTTT.

This clone was counted a single time. This chain links TRBV9 with TRBJ1-4, with a possible D match to TRBD1 (5 bases). Germline V gene lookup returns CDR1 SGDLS and CDR2 YYNGEE. The CDR3 is 16 amino acids. Trimming took off 0 bases at V and 4 bases at J, with 13 bases between the two ends. In nucleotides, the CDR3 is TGTGCCAGCAGCGTAGGAGGGCAGGGAGGTAATGAAAAACTGTTTTTT. Translation gives CASSVGGQGGNEKLFF.

V is TRBV6-1 and J is TRBJ2-1, with 7 bases lining up with TRBD1. The germline gives CDR1 MNHNS, CDR2 SASEGT. This CDR3 has 15 residues. The V segment lost 6 bases and the J segment 1 base; nucleotides outside the gene matches: 6. This CDR3 reads CASRMGTASYNEQFF. In nucleotides, the CDR3 is TGTGCCAGCAGGATGGGGACAGCTTCCTACAATGAGCAGTTCTTC.

V and J are TRBV5-1 and TRBJ1-3, with 10 positions matching TRBD1. V trimming: 0 bases; J trimming: 7 bases; junction bases outside the gene matches: 7. Germline assignment: CDR1 SGHRS and CDR2 YFSETQ. CDR3 length: 16 amino acids. CDR3 sequence reads: CASSLDPGTGVNTIYF. CDR3 sequence (DNA): TGCGCCAGCAGCTTGGATCCCGGGACAGGGGTTAACACCATATATTTT.

This chain joins TRBV18 and TRBJ1-1; a possible D gene is TRBD1 (6 bases). Trimming removed 5 bases at V and 7 bases at J, with 14 bases between. The germline CDR1 and CDR2 sequences are KGHSH and LQKENI. The CDR3 consists of 13 residues. The CDR3: CASSRGGRLEAFF. The CDR3, as DNA: TGTGCCAGCTCAAGAGGGGGGAGACTTGAAGCTTTCTTT.

The chain links TRBV30 to TRBJ1-1; 7 bases match TRBD1. Per the germline V gene, CDR1 is GTSNPN and CDR2 is SVGIG (reference sequence). The CDR3 runs 12 residues. Trimming removed 2 bases from V and 7 bases from J; junction bases left unmatched: 4. The CDR3: CAWSSDRVEAFF. The CDR3 nucleotides are TGTGCCTGGAGTTCCGACAGGGTTGAAGCTTTCTTT.

The CDR3 protein is CASSLMPSGREADTQYF. The CDR3 DNA sequence: TGTGCCAGCAGCTTGATGCCTAGCGGGAGGGAAGCAGATACGCAGTATTTT. The rearrangement links TRBV5-8 to TRBJ2-3; TRBD2 matches 12 bases. The CDR3 consists of 17 residues. The germline V gene encodes CDR1 SGHTS and CDR2 YDEGEE. J gave up 4 bases and V 1 base, and 7 bases lay outside the gene matches. The whole variable domain, filled in from reference TRBV5-8 and TRBJ2-3, reads EAGVTQSPTHLIKTRGQQATLRCSPISGHTSVYWYQQALGLGLQFLLWYDEGEERNRGNFPPRFSGRQFPNYSSELNVNALELEDSALYLCASSLMPSGREADTQYFGPGTRLTVL.

Remarks on this clone: This same CDR3 is encoded by further DNA sequences in the sample. The V and J genes are TRBV28 and TRBJ2-7; D is perhaps TRBD2 (7 bases). The CDR3 has 15 amino acids. V was cut by 5 bases and J by 1 base, with 15 bases left in between. The germline gives CDR1 MDHEN, CDR2 SYDVKM. Here the CDR3 DNA reads TGTGCCAGCAGTGGTACGGGGGGCAGTTCCTACGAGCAGTACTTC. This translates into CASSGTGGSSYEQYF. Supplemented by reference TRBV28 and TRBJ2-7, the full variable domain reads DVKVTQSSRYLVKRTGEKVFLECVQDMDHENMFWYRQDPGLGLRLIYFSYDVKMKEKGDIPEGYSVSREKKERFSLILESASTNQTSMYLCASSGTGGSSYEQYFGPGTRLTVT.

This chain links TRBV28 with TRBJ2-3; unclear D gene. Looked up from germline, CDR1 is MDHEN and CDR2 is SYDVKM. This CDR3 has 11 amino acids. Trimming took off 7 bases at V and 6 bases at J, with 8 bases between the two ends. CDR3 coding DNA: TGTGCCAGCACCTTGGGGGATACGCAGTATTTT. Protein sequence: CASTLGDTQYF.

The J gene is TRBJ2-2, the V gene TRBV6-1, with 9 nucleotides matching TRBD2. The CDR3 length is 15 residues. V lost 7 bases to trimming and J lost 5 bases; unmatched junction nucleotides: 8. Germline V gene sequence: CDR1 MNHNS, CDR2 SASEGT. CDR3 loop: CASTYSGSSTGELFF. The CDR3 DNA follows: TGTGCCAGCACCTATAGCGGGAGCTCGACCGGGGAGCTGTTTTTT.

This chain links TRBV27 with TRBJ2-3; tentatively, D is TRBD2 (5 bases). The CDR3 totals 12 residues. Deletions cut 5 bases from V and 6 bases from J, with 9 bases between. Germline V gene sequence: CDR1 MNHEY, CDR2 SMNVEV (reference sequence). The CDR3 here is CASSTRADTQYF. CDR3 sequence (DNA): TGTGCCAGCAGTACTAGGGCGGATACGCAGTATTTT.

This clone was picked up a small number of times. J is TRBJ2-7 and V is TRBV11-2; D is uncertain. Germline lookup yields CDR1 SGHAT and CDR2 FQNNGV. The ends were cut back, 1 base at V and 2 bases at J, with 12 bases in the middle. The CDR3 consists of 15 residues. CDR3 DNA sequence: TGTGCCAGCAGCTTAGTTCGAGTTGGAACCTACGAGCAGTACTTC. Amino acid sequence: CASSLVRVGTYEQYF.

The chain couples TRBV7-2 to TRBJ2-5, with D uncertain. CDR3 length: 12 amino acids. The V gene lost 1 base and the J gene lost 2 bases, with 2 bases spanning the gap. Germline values: CDR1 SGHTA, CDR2 FQGNSA. The CDR3: CASSLDQETQYF. The CDR3 DNA reads TGTGCCAGCAGCTTAGATCAAGAGACCCAGTACTTC.

The CDR3 is CATTTSSLYEQYF. The CDR3 DNA is TGTGCCACTACCACTAGCAGCCTATACGAGCAGTACTTC. This chain links TRBV10-3 with TRBJ2-7; maybe TRBD2 (6 bases). Trimming took 10 bases from V and 4 from J, leaving 17 bases between them. This CDR3 is built from 13 residues. Per the germline V gene, CDR1 is ENHRY and CDR2 is SYGVKD.

As concerns this clone: It may be a read error: a sequence one base away is much more abundant. This rearrangement joins TRBV28 to TRBJ2-2; D gene unclear. Trimming shortened V by 6 bases and J by 6 bases, and 5 bases separated the two germline ends. Germline V lookup: CDR1 MDHEN, CDR2 SYDVKM. There are 11 residues in the CDR3. This CDR3 is CASSDPGELFF. CDR3 bases: TGTGCCAGCAGCGACCCCGGGGAGCTGTTTTTT.

This clone turned up a few times. The rearrangement uses TRBV19 and TRBJ2-7; D may be TRBD1 or TRBD2 (5 bases each). CDR3 length equals 14 residues. V was clipped by 4 bases and J by 2 bases, with 12 bases between them. Germline CDR1 and CDR2: LNHDA and SQIVND (reference sequence). The CDR3 is CASSSPGTTYEQYF. In nucleotides, the CDR3 is TGTGCCAGTAGTAGCCCCGGGACGACCTACGAGCAGTACTTC.

The V and J genes are TRBV10-3 and TRBJ2-7; 7 bases agree with TRBD2. Germline V CDR1 and CDR2: ENHRY, SYGVKD. This CDR3 has 12 residues. The CDR3 bases are TGTTCCGGGGGGACGGGAGCCTACGAGCAGTACTTC. Protein product: CSGGTGAYEQYF.

The CDR3 loop is CASSDVSSRDEQFF. CDR3 DNA: TGTGCCAGCAGTGATGTCTCGTCGAGGGATGAGCAGTTCTTC. The chain links TRBV25-1 to TRBJ2-1; tentative D call: TRBD2 (5 bases). The CDR3 runs to 14 residues. From germline, CDR1 is MGHDK and CDR2 SYGVNS. V lost 3 bases and J 8 bases, leaving 14 bases between the germline ends.

The gene calls are TRBV18 and TRBJ2-5, with D unclear. Trimming removed 2 bases at V and 2 bases at J, with 12 bases between. From germline, CDR1 is KGHSH and CDR2 LQKENI. This CDR3 contains 15 residues. CDR3 protein: CASSPIEAPQETQYF. CDR3 DNA sequence: TGTGCCAGCTCACCAATCGAAGCTCCTCAAGAGACCCAGTACTTC.

This chain connects TRBV2 to TRBJ2-7, with TRBD1 identical over 9 bases. V dropped 5 bases and J dropped 6; count of bases not matched to a gene: 8. This CDR3 is 14 amino acids long. Germline CDR1 SNHLY, CDR2 FYNNEI. Here the CDR3 reads CASSRTGAMGEQYF. Here the CDR3 DNA reads TGTGCCAGCAGTCGGACAGGGGCCATGGGCGAGCAGTACTTC.

V usage is TRBV5-8 and J usage is TRBJ1-2; 7 nucleotides align to TRBD1. CDR3 size: 13 residues. Germline V gives CDR1 SGHTS, CDR2 YDEGEE. After removal of 2 bases from V and 7 bases from J, the junction contained 5 bases not matched to a gene. In DNA, the CDR3 is TGTGCCAGCAGCTTTACAGGGGTTGGTGGCTACACCTTC. Its translation is CASSFTGVGGYTF.

V is TRBV7-2 and J is TRBJ1-1; D is unclear. Trimming removed 3 bases at V and 1 base at J, with 9 bases between. This CDR3 is built from 14 residues. Germline lookup yields CDR1 SGHTA and CDR2 FQGNSA. CDR3: CASSFSAANTEAFF. The CDR3 nucleotides are TGTGCCAGCAGCTTCTCTGCAGCGAACACTGAAGCTTTCTTT.

The chain recombines TRBV27 with TRBJ2-1; TRBD2 agrees at 9 bases. The CDR3 extends over 14 amino acids. After removal of 5 bases from V and 8 bases from J, the junction contained 7 bases not matched to a gene. Germline V CDR1 and CDR2: MNHEY, SMNVEV (reference sequence). The CDR3 bases are TGTGCCAGCAGTCCGGGACTAGCCAGGCATGAGCAGTTCTTC. It specifies CASSPGLARHEQFF.

This rearrangement joins TRBV7-2 to TRBJ2-3; the D is unclear. V was shortened by 4 bases and J by 6 bases, with 14 bases between the two germline ends. This CDR3 is 14 amino acids long. Germline CDR1 is SGHTA and CDR2 is FQGNSA. The CDR3 bases are TGTGCCAGCAGCTGGCAGGCCGCAGGCGATACGCAGTATTTT. The encoded protein is CASSWQAAGDTQYF.

The chain links TRBV18 to TRBJ1-4; 7 nucleotides match TRBD1. The ends lost 6 bases at V and 3 bases at J; junction bases unmatched: 10. The CDR3 totals 16 residues. The germline V gene has CDR1 KGHSH and CDR2 LQKENI. The CDR3 here is CASSPQGGEANEKLFF. The CDR3 nucleotides are TGTGCCAGCTCTCCCCAGGGGGGCGAGGCTAATGAAAAACTGTTTTTT.

This clone was seen a few times. The rearrangement uses TRBV6-5 and TRBJ1-5, with 9 nucleotides matching TRBD1. V lost 8 bases to trimming and J lost 7 bases; unmatched junction nucleotides: 6. Germline V lookup: CDR1 MNHEY, CDR2 SVGAGI. This CDR3 is built from 13 residues. CDR3 sequence reads: CASAGDRAQPQHF. The CDR3 region has the DNA TGTGCCAGCGCGGGGGACAGGGCGCAGCCCCAGCATTTT.